These 20 T cell receptor beta chains share one sample of origin, sequenced in a study of blood T cell repertoires in COVID-19. Using immunoSEQ multiplex PCR, the repertoire was profiled, and TCRdb retains in-frame clones only, with some absent. The sample lists a few hundred thousand clones, about 88% occurring once. The sample consisted of PBMCs or T cells enriched from blood (not recorded which). All receptors derive from a woman aged 60-75 years who had recovered from COVID-19.

V usage is TRBV12-5 and J usage is TRBJ2-2, with 7 bases lining up with TRBD1. The germline V gene has CDR1 LGHNT and CDR2 FRNRAP. This CDR3 contains 15 residues. Trimming removed 4 bases from V and 4 bases from J; junction bases left unmatched: 6. CDR3 region: CASGSEGAGTGELFF. CDR3 bases: TGTGCTAGTGGTTCAGAGGGGGCAGGCACCGGGGAGCTGTTTTTT.

In nucleotides, the CDR3 is TGTGCCAGTAAGACTCTAAGGGTCGCGGGCGGGGAGCTGTTTTTT. Its translation: CASKTLRVAGGELFF. The chain joins TRBV19 to TRBJ2-2; D is perhaps TRBD2 (5 bases). Germline lookup yields CDR1 LNHDA and CDR2 SQIVND (reference sequence). This CDR3 is 15 amino acids long. V lost 7 bases, J lost 7 bases, and 19 bases lay in between.

This rearrangement joins TRBV11-3 to TRBJ2-3; 13 bases map to TRBD2. V lost 4 bases to trimming and J lost 3 bases; unmatched junction nucleotides: 7. The CDR3 is 17 amino acids. Looked up from germline, CDR1 is SGHNT and CDR2 is YENEEA. The CDR3 coding sequence is TGTGCCAGCAGCTGGCTCCAGACTAGCGGGGGGACAGATACGCAGTATTTT. Protein: CASSWLQTSGGTDTQYF.

In the case of this clone: The same CDR3 is also encoded by other DNA sequences in this sample. The chain combines TRBV3-1 (or the pseudogene TRBV3-2) with TRBJ1-1; possible D gene TRBD1, 6 bases. The CDR3 consists of 15 residues. The germline gives CDR1 LGHDT, CDR2 YNNKEL (reference sequence). The V end lost 3 bases, the J end lost 1 base, and 12 bases lay between the germline ends. CDR3 loop: CASSQAGTKNTEAFF. For the CDR3, the DNA is TGTGCCAGCAGCCAGGCCGGGACAAAGAACACTGAAGCTTTCTTT.

The chain combines TRBV28 with TRBJ2-2; 9 positions agree with TRBD1. The CDR3 spans 16 residues. CDR1 and CDR2 (germline): MDHEN, SYDVKM. J lost 2 bases, V lost 2 bases, and 3 bases had no gene match. Here the CDR3 DNA reads TGTGCCAGCAGTTTAGCGGGACAGGGAAACACCGGGGAGCTGTTTTTT. It specifies CASSLAGQGNTGELFF.

The chain carries TRBV18 and TRBJ1-1; 8 bases agree with TRBD1. Trimming at V came to 5 bases and at J to 8 bases, leaving 4 bases not matched to a gene. The CDR3 is 12 amino acids. Germline CDR1 reads KGHSH; CDR2 reads LQKENI. This CDR3 is CASSRTGLEAFF. CDR3 nucleotides: TGTGCCAGCTCAAGGACAGGGCTCGAAGCTTTCTTT.

The chain combines TRBV12-5 with TRBJ1-6; 10 bases match TRBD1. The V gene end was trimmed by 0 bases and the J gene end by 9 bases; junction bases not matched to a gene: 8. The CDR3 spans 17 residues. Germline assignment: CDR1 LGHNT and CDR2 FRNRAP. The CDR3 reads CASGLVRVTGGGSPLHF. DNA for the CDR3: TGTGCTAGTGGTTTGGTACGGGTGACAGGGGGCGGTTCACCCCTCCACTTT.

Here the CDR3 reads CASSIPGFNEKLFF. The CDR3 DNA reads as TGTGCCAGTAGTATTCCGGGTTTTAATGAAAAACTGTTTTTT. The rearrangement uses TRBV19 and TRBJ1-4; D is undetermined. This CDR3 spans 14 amino acids. Trimming removed 3 bases from V and 4 bases from J, with 9 bases in between. From germline, CDR1 is LNHDA and CDR2 SQIVND (reference sequence).

The gene calls are TRBV6-6 and TRBJ2-1, with 9 bases that match TRBD2. The CDR3 runs 15 residues. V dropped 6 bases and J dropped 9; count of bases not matched to a gene: 12. The germline CDR1 and CDR2 sequences are MNHNY and SVGAGI (reference sequence). The CDR3 DNA sequence: TGTGCCAGCAGACACGCTAGCGGGGTTCTAGGTGAGCAGTTCTTC. Residues: CASRHASGVLGEQFF.

J is TRBJ1-5 and V is TRBV6-5; 7 bases align to TRBD1. CDR1 is MNHEY, CDR2 SVGAGI, per germline. The CDR3 has 13 residues. The J segment lost 4 bases and the V segment lost 8 bases, leaving 5 bases of the junction unmatched. CDR3 sequence (DNA): TGTGCCAGCGGCCAGGGACAGAATCAGCCCCAGCATTTT. Residues: CASGQGQNQPQHF.

The chain is built from TRBV18 and TRBJ1-6; tentative D call: TRBD1 (6 bases). Germline-derived CDR1 and CDR2 are KGHSH and LQKENI. This CDR3 is built from 15 residues. Trimming pared 3 bases from V and 7 bases from J, leaving 13 bases between. The CDR3 sequence: CASSPRQVANSPLHF. CDR3 sequence (DNA): TGTGCCAGCTCACCCCGACAGGTTGCCAATTCACCCCTCCACTTT.

The chain employs TRBV6-5 and TRBJ2-1; 7 positions match TRBD1. V lost 6 bases, J lost 7 bases, and 6 bases stayed unmatched. Per the germline V gene, CDR1 is MNHEY and CDR2 is SVGAGI. The CDR3 is made up of 13 amino acids. The CDR3 DNA reads as TGTGCCAGCAGGGGACAGAGCCCGAATGAGCAGTTCTTC. It specifies CASRGQSPNEQFF.

The chain joins TRBV5-4 to TRBJ1-2; TRBD1 matches 10 bases. The CDR3 runs to 17 residues. With 0 bases clipped from V and 0 bases from J, the junction kept 5 bases outside the gene matches. CDR1 is SGHNT, CDR2 YYREEE, per germline (reference sequence). Here the CDR3 DNA reads TGTGCCAGCAGCTTGGCCTTGGGACAGGGGACTAACTATGGCTACACCTTC. Translating gives CASSLALGQGTNYGYTF.

There are many counts of this clone. V and J are TRBV21-1 and TRBJ2-1; the table gives TRBD2 as D, unverified against the DNA. TRBV21-1 is given as a pseudogene. The CDR3 extends over 15 amino acids. The CDR3 nucleotides read TGTGCCAGCAGCATGACTAGCCAATCCTACAATGAGCAGTTCTTC. This gives the protein CASSMTSQSYNEQFF.

The chain links TRBV6-1 to TRBJ1-1, with 12 bases aligning to TRBD1. There are 16 residues in the CDR3. The trim removed 3 bases at V and 5 bases at J, leaving 7 bases unmatched. The germline V gene encodes CDR1 MNHNS and CDR2 SASEGT. The CDR3 DNA is TGTGCCAGCAGTGACCCGGGACAGGGGGCGCGGACTGAAGCTTTCTTT. Translation: CASSDPGQGARTEAFF.

This chain connects TRBV7-9 to TRBJ1-2, with D tentatively TRBD1 (5 bases). The CDR3 totals 17 residues. Germline-derived CDR1 and CDR2 are SEHNR and FQNEAQ (reference sequence). V was trimmed by 0 bases and J by 8 bases, leaving 22 bases between them. The CDR3 sequence is CASSLALGGPSPRGYTF. The CDR3 DNA is TGTGCCAGCAGCTTAGCCCTCGGGGGACCCTCCCCCCGCGGCTACACCTTC.

The rearrangement joins TRBV4-2 to TRBJ2-7, with 7 bases identical to TRBD2. Trimming at V came to 1 base and at J to 4 bases, leaving 4 bases not matched to a gene. Per germline, CDR1 LGHNA and CDR2 YNFKEQ. The CDR3 has 14 amino acids. The CDR3 loop reads CASSQAAGLYEQYV. In DNA form, the CDR3 reads TGTGCCAGCAGCCAAGCAGCGGGGTTATACGAGCAGTACGTC.

V usage is TRBV7-8 and J usage is TRBJ2-3; D might be TRBD1 (6 bases). Germline CDR1 and CDR2: SGHVS and FQNEAQ. Trimming cost V 5 bases and J 6 bases, with 15 bases left between them. CDR3 length: 14 amino acids. In DNA form, the CDR3 reads TGTGCCAGCAGCCTTAGGGGGACGGGGGATACGCAGTATTTT. Encoded protein: CASSLRGTGDTQYF.

Of note for this clone: Distinct nucleotide sequences in the sample also encode this CDR3. The chain links TRBV27 to TRBJ1-5; no clear D. Germline V gene lookup returns CDR1 MNHEY and CDR2 SMNVEV (reference sequence). The CDR3 totals 15 residues. V was pared by 2 bases and J by 0 bases, with 8 bases between. The CDR3 region is CASSLTGYSNQPQHF. CDR3 DNA: TGTGCCAGCAGTTTAACGGGGTATAGCAATCAGCCCCAGCATTTT.

The J gene is TRBJ2-3, the V gene TRBV5-1; TRBD2 matches 9 bases. CDR1 is SGHRS, CDR2 YFSETQ, per germline. Germline trimming cut 5 bases from V and 4 bases from J; bases unmatched to any gene: 11. The CDR3 is 16 residues long. The CDR3 protein is CASRQSPSGEADTQYF. The CDR3, as DNA: TGCGCCAGCAGGCAGAGCCCTAGCGGGGAAGCAGATACGCAGTATTTT.